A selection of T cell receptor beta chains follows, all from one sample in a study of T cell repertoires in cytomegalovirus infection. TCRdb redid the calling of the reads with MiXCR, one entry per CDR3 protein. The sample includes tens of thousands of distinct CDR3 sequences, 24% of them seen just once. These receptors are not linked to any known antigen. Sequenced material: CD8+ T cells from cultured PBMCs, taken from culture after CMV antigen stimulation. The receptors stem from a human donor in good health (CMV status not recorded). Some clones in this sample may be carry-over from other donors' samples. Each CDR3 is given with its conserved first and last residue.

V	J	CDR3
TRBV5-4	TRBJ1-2	CASSSVGTGMDGYTF
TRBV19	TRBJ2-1	CASTHPGQGIGEQFF
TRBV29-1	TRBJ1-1	CSASGTGGTEAFF
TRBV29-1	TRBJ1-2	CSVERGGLRGGYTF
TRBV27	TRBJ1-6	CASSLGAGNSPLHF
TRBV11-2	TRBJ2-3	CASSPPGFGRVDTQYF
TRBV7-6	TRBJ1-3	CASSLKGFGGNTIYF
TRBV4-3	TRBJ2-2	CASSQDRQSNTGELFF
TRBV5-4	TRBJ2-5	CASSFWTSGKETQYF
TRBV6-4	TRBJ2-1	CASSKSGGAGNEQFF
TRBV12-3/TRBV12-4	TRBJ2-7	CASSLKGYDEQYF
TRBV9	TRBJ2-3	CASSAEGGGGTDTQYF
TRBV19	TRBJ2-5	CASKERGEETQYF
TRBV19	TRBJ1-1	CASRRDGATEAYF
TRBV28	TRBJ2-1	CASSLSPGTGFGEQFF
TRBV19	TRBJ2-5	CASSTDWTSGVQVETQYF
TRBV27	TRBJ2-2	CASSSLAGLTGELFF